What follows describes a single TCR beta chain. Its matching antigen is unknown. Germline loops: CDR1 MNHNS, CDR2 SASEGT. The CDR3 length is 14 residues. The J segment lost 4 bases and the V segment lost 5 bases, leaving 7 bases of the junction unmatched. These data originate in a study of cytomegalovirus exposure and HLA in healthy donors. Findings and limits, study-wide: In vitro testing confirmed a few CMV-associated chains as specific for CMV antigens. In a later analysis, CMV-associated beta chains were mostly HLA-associated, it appeared. Available immune exposure information was restricted to CMV serostatus only.

The PCR made use of 60 Vbeta and 13 Jbeta primers. Sequenced by immunoSEQ multiplex PCR; TCRdb stores in-frame clones only, minus some. The sample has about 32,000 clones; the top ten hold roughly 5%. V gene TRBV6-1 combines with J gene TRBJ1-1; the match to TRBD1 covers 7 bases. The TCR sequence derives from a female donor in good health and CMV-seronegative. Sequenced sample: PBMCs. CDR3 bases: TGTGCCAGCAGTAACAGGGGTATTAGCACTGAAGCTTTCTTT. It specifies CASSNRGISTEAFF.